Sequencing of this T cell receptor (beta chain) was carried out in a study of monozygotic twins with inflammatory bowel disease. Reanalyzing the 5' RACE reads, TCRdb keeps one entry per CDR3 protein, without DNA. This table lists a few hundred thousand distinct CDR3 sequences. Note on this clonotype: The antigen remains unidentified.

The germline gives CDR1 SGHNT, CDR2 YENEEA. This CDR3 is 13 amino acids long. Broader study findings: Twins with IBD had fewer clonotypes in common with others than healthy twins, particularly during disease activity.

This receptor was obtained from a human donor with ulcerative colitis or Crohn's disease, or a healthy co-twin of an affected twin (not recorded which). This chain uses TRBV11-3 with TRBJ2-1; TCRdb outputs TRBD1, but without DNA this stays unchecked. The sequenced material came from blood. The CDR3 protein is CASSPGGTSGQFF.